Below are 21 T cell receptor beta chains sequenced from a single sample in a study of vaccination and CD4 T cells after COVID-19. Researchers used the Oncomine TCR Beta short-read assay to sequence DNA from cultured CD4+ T cells. Genomic DNA from cultured CD4+ T cells was extracted. TCRdb re-analysed the PCR reads in MiXCR, keeping a single row per CDR3 protein. The table lists roughly 10,000 distinct CDR3 sequences, approximately 36% of them singletons, with approximately 21% in the top ten. These TCRs are of unknown antigen specificity. As for treatment: roughly 11-day PBMC culture with coronavirus spike peptide pools or control peptides (ViraFEST assay). Investigators obtained the unexposed donor's CD4+ T cells before the COVID-19 pandemic (2011-2018). Sequencing used CD4+ T cells from blood, cultured in vitro. The source is a human donor in good health.

J is TRBJ1-3 and V is TRBV14; D is ambiguous. Trimming stripped 3 bases from V and 4 bases from J, with 16 bases between. Germline CDR1 reads SGHDN; CDR2 reads FVKESK. The CDR3 covers 16 residues. The CDR3 DNA follows: TGTGCCAGCAGCCACACGCCGCAGATTAGGGGAAACACCATATATTTT. Encoded protein: CASSHTPQIRGNTIYF.

The rearrangement links TRBV7-2 to TRBJ1-5; D gene unclear. The CDR3 extends over 14 amino acids. Germline lookup yields CDR1 SGHTA and CDR2 FQGNSA. With 1 base removed from V and 1 base from J, the gap between germline ends came to 5 bases. Written as DNA, the CDR3 is TGTGCCAGCAGCTTAGTCAGGAGCAATCAGCCCCAGCATTTT. It specifies CASSLVRSNQPQHF.

This sequence joins TRBV6-1 and TRBJ1-1; D ambiguous. V lost 8 bases, J lost 9 bases, and 13 bases lay in between. The length of the CDR3 is 11 residues. Germline V gene data show CDR1 as MNHNS and CDR2 as SASEGT. The CDR3 nucleotides are TGTGCCAGCTCTAGCCCGGGAAAAGCTTTCTTT. Its protein is CASSSPGKAFF.

The chain recombines TRBV10-3 with TRBJ2-5; the D call may be TRBD1 or TRBD2 (5 bases each). V gave up 4 bases and J gave up 4 bases, with 10 bases separating them. The CDR3 length is 13 residues. CDR1 ENHRY and CDR2 SYGVKD come from the germline V gene. CDR3 loop: CAISGRDRETQYF. The CDR3 coding sequence is TGTGCCATCAGTGGCAGGGACCGAGAGACCCAGTACTTC.

The chain has TRBV11-3 and TRBJ2-7; possible D gene TRBD2, 5 bases. CDR1 is SGHNT and CDR2 is YENEEA in the germline V gene. The length of the CDR3 is 11 residues. V lost 4 bases, J lost 5 bases, and 6 bases lay in between. CDR3 nucleotide sequence: TGTGCCAGCAGCTCCGGGGACGAGCAGTACTTC. Encoded protein: CASSSGDEQYF.

The chain combines TRBV29-1 with TRBJ2-6; D assignment may be TRBD1 or TRBD2 (5 bases each). Trimming took 6 bases from V and 0 from J, leaving 12 bases between them. CDR1 and CDR2 from the germline V gene are SQVTM and ANQGSEA. The CDR3 consists of 15 residues. CDR3 region: CSVSGTRSGANVLTF. The CDR3 DNA sequence: TGCAGCGTCTCAGGGACCCGCTCTGGGGCCAACGTCCTGACTTTC.

This clonotype was seen only a few times. The chain has TRBV19 and TRBJ1-5; D not resolved. Germline loops: CDR1 LNHDA, CDR2 SQIVND (reference sequence). The CDR3 spans 18 residues. Trimming removed 3 bases at V and 1 base at J, with 19 bases between. Here the CDR3 DNA reads TGTGCCAGTAGTATCGTTTCCCGGATTTCTGGGAGCAATCAGCCCCAGCATTTT. Protein product: CASSIVSRISGSNQPQHF.

Turning to this clonotype: At one of its ends the junction is not consistent with the germline gene, which may arise from a read error. The V call is TRBV6-2 or TRBV6-3, the J call TRBJ2-2; D possibly uses TRBD1 or TRBD2 (6 bases each). This CDR3 is 14 amino acids long. CDR1 and CDR2 (germline): MNHEY, SVGEGT. For the CDR3, the DNA is TGTGCCAGCAGTTACTCGACGGGGGCCGGGGAGCCGTTTTTT. Its translation: CASSYSTGAGEPFF.

This clonotype was observed a handful of times. A junction boundary mismatches the germline segment, possibly from a read error. The rearrangement links TRBV15 to TRBJ2-7, with D unresolved. CDR1 is LNHNV and CDR2 is YYDKDF in the germline V gene (reference sequence). CDR3 length: 13 residues. The CDR3 protein is CATSRDAVEQKTF. The CDR3 DNA reads TGTGCCACCAGCAGAGATGCGGTCGAACAGAAGACTTTC.

This sequence joins TRBV6-4 and TRBJ2-5; TRBD2 aligns across 11 bases. Germline V gene data show CDR1 as MRHNA and CDR2 as SNTAGT. J gave up 1 base and V 5 bases, and 6 bases lay outside the gene matches. The CDR3 covers 16 residues. The CDR3: CASSPSTSGGQETQYF. The CDR3, as DNA: TGTGCCAGCAGTCCCTCTACTAGCGGGGGCCAAGAGACCCAGTACTTC.

The V gene is TRBV28, the J gene TRBJ2-7, with D tentatively TRBD2 (6 bases). There are 13 residues in the CDR3. Trimming stripped 6 bases from V and 4 bases from J, with 13 bases between. Germline V gene data show CDR1 as MDHEN and CDR2 as SYDVKM. CDR3 loop: CASRKGTGYEQYF. For the CDR3, the DNA is TGTGCCAGCAGGAAAGGGACTGGTTACGAGCAGTACTTC. Full variable domain (outside the CDR3, taken from reference TRBV28 and TRBJ2-7): DVKVTQSSRYLVKRTGEKVFLECVQDMDHENMFWYRQDPGLGLRLIYFSYDVKMKEKGDIPEGYSVSREKKERFSLILESASTNQTSMYLCASRKGTGYEQYFGPGTRLTVT.

The rearrangement links TRBV7-2 to TRBJ1-3, with D possibly matching TRBD1 (6 bases). Trimming cost V 5 bases and J 0 bases, with 14 bases left between them. CDR3 length: 16 amino acids. Germline V gene sequence: CDR1 SGHTA, CDR2 FQGNSA. CDR3 nucleotide sequence: TGTGCCAGCAGCCAACAACAGGGACTCTCTGGAAACACCATATATTTT. It specifies CASSQQQGLSGNTIYF.

This chain connects TRBV20-1 to TRBJ2-3; a possible D gene is TRBD1 (6 bases). V lost 0 bases and J 13 bases, leaving 20 bases between the germline ends. The CDR3 runs to 14 residues. Looked up from germline, CDR1 is DFQATT and CDR2 is SNEGSKA (reference sequence). This chain's CDR3 is CSARDSSVQGREYF. CDR3 nucleotides: TGCAGTGCTAGAGATTCATCTGTTCAGGGGCGTGAGTATTTT.

V is TRBV19 and J is TRBJ1-6, with TRBD1 identical over 8 bases. V lost 10 bases to trimming and J lost 7 bases; unmatched junction nucleotides: 6. Germline assignment: CDR1 LNHDA and CDR2 SQIVND (reference sequence). The CDR3 totals 13 residues. The CDR3 DNA reads TGTGCCATCGGACAGGGAGGCAATTCACCCCTCCACTTT. Its translation is CAIGQGGNSPLHF.

This clonotype was picked up a small number of times. V gene TRBV20-1 combines with J gene TRBJ2-1; tentatively, D is TRBD1 (6 bases). Trimming removed 1 base from V and 7 bases from J, with 23 bases in between. Per germline, CDR1 DFQATT and CDR2 SNEGSKA (reference sequence). The CDR3 covers 17 residues. The CDR3 region has the DNA TGCAGTGCTAGAGGCCCCTATGGACAGCCTATGGGTAATGAGCAGTTCTTC. Translating gives CSARGPYGQPMGNEQFF.

The table lists this clonotype with a few counts. The chain couples TRBV6-2 or TRBV6-3 to TRBJ2-2, with a weak D call TRBD2 (6 bases). Trimming took off 2 bases at V and 2 bases at J, with 18 bases between the two ends. The CDR3 is made up of 18 amino acids. From germline, CDR1 is MNHEY and CDR2 SVGEGT. This chain's CDR3 is CASSYPPFGTPNTGELFF. The DNA of the CDR3 is TGTGCCAGCAGTTACCCGCCGTTTGGGACTCCAAACACCGGGGAGCTGTTTTTT.

The chain employs TRBV14 and TRBJ2-1, with D possibly matching TRBD2 (6 bases). The V gene lost 3 bases and the J gene lost 9 bases, with 12 bases spanning the gap. Per germline, CDR1 SGHDN and CDR2 FVKESK. The CDR3 spans 13 residues. CDR3 amino acids: CASSQVPGGEQFF. CDR3 nucleotide sequence: TGTGCCAGCAGCCAGGTTCCCGGGGGTGAGCAGTTCTTC. The full variable domain, its missing parts supplied by reference TRBV14 and TRBJ2-1, is EAGVTQFPSHSVIEKGQTVTLRCDPISGHDNLYWYRRVMGKEIKFLLHFVKESKQDESGMPNNRFLAERTGGTYSTLKVQPAELEDSGVYFCASSQVPGGEQFFGPGTRLTVL.

V is TRBV6-2 or TRBV6-3 and J is TRBJ2-7; weak D call: TRBD1 (6 bases). This CDR3 is built from 14 residues. Per germline, CDR1 MNHEY and CDR2 SVGEGT. Trimming removed 4 bases at V and 5 bases at J, with 15 bases between. Written as DNA, the CDR3 is TGTGCCAGCAGTTCTCTACAACAGGGACACGAGCAGTACTTC. Residues: CASSSLQQGHEQYF.

In its sample, this clonotype was seen a few times. This chain links TRBV20-1 with TRBJ2-1, with TRBD2 matching 11 bases. The CDR3 length is 14 residues. After removal of 4 bases from V and 8 bases from J, the junction contained 7 bases not matched to a gene. CDR1 and CDR2 (germline): DFQATT, SNEGSKA (reference sequence). The CDR3 here is CSANPGLADYEQFF. CDR3 bases: TGCAGTGCTAACCCGGGACTAGCGGACTATGAGCAGTTCTTC.

J is TRBJ2-3 and V is TRBV5-1, with D perhaps TRBD2 (5 bases). V was cut by 4 bases and J by 4 bases, with 13 bases left in between. The CDR3 is made up of 14 amino acids. Germline V gives CDR1 SGHRS, CDR2 YFSETQ. The CDR3 DNA sequence: TGCGCCAGCAGCCGGAGGCTCGGGGCAGATACGCAGTATTTT. Its translation is CASSRRLGADTQYF.

The chain joins TRBV6-2 or TRBV6-3 to TRBJ2-2, with 8 bases fitting TRBD1. CDR3 size: 13 residues. V dropped 5 bases and J dropped 7; count of bases not matched to a gene: 3. The V gene's germline CDR1 is MNHEY and CDR2 SVGEGT. CDR3 nucleotides: TGTGCCAGCAGTCCGACAGGGGACGGGGAGCTGTTTTTT. It encodes CASSPTGDGELFF.